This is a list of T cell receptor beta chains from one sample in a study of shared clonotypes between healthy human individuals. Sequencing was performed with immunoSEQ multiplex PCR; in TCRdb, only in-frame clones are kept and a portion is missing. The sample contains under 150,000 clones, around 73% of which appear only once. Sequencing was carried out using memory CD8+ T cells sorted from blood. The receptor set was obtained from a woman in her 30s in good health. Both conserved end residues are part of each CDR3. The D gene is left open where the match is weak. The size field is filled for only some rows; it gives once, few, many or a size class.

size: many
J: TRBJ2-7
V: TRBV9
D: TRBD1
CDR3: CASSRPGQGFLEQYF
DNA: TGTGCCAGCAGCAGGCCGGGACAGGGGTTTCTCGAGCAGTACTTC

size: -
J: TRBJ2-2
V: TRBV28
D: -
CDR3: CASSTTPKAPNTGELFF
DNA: TGTGCCAGCAGTACAACCCCCAAGGCACCGAACACCGGGGAGCTGTTTTTT

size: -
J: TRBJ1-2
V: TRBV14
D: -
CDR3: CASSQGYGYTF
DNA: TGTGCCAGCAGCCAGGGGTATGGCTACACCTTC

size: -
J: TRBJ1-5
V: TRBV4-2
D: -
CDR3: CASSQDAGIGQPQHF
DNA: TGTGCCAGCAGCCAAGATGCAGGGATTGGGCAGCCCCAGCATTTT

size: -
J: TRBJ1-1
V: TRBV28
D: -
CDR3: CASRGTLNTEAFF
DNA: TGTGCCAGCCGTGGAACCTTGAACACTGAAGCTTTCTTT

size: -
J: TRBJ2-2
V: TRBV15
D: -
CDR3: CATAAAERVTGELFF
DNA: TGTGCCACCGCAGCAGCGGAGCGGGTCACCGGGGAGCTGTTTTTT

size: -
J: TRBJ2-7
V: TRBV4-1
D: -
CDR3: CASSQSEGPSYEQYF
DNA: TGCGCCAGCAGCCAATCCGAGGGCCCTAGCTACGAGCAGTACTTC

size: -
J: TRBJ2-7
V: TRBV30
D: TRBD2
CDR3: CAWPGGRANEQYF
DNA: TGTGCCTGGCCCGGCGGGAGGGCGAACGAGCAGTACTTC

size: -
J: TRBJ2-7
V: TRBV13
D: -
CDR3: CASSLGGFIYEQYF
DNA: TGTGCCAGCAGCTTAGGCGGATTTATTTACGAGCAGTACTTC

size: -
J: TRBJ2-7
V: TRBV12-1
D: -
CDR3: CASSFRHGTGGRGEQYF
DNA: TGTGCCAGCAGCTTTCGGCACGGGACAGGGGGTCGGGGGGAGCAGTACTTC

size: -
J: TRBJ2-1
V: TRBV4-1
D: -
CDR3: CASSPRDLSYNEQFF
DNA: TGCGCCAGCAGCCCCCGGGACCTCTCCTACAATGAGCAGTTCTTC

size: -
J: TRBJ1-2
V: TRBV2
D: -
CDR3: CASSEEANYGYTF
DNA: TGTGCCAGCAGTGAAGAGGCAAACTATGGCTACACCTTC

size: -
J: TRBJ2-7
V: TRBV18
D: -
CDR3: CASSPEDSPGDEQYF
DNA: TGTGCCAGCTCACCCGAGGACTCTCCTGGAGACGAGCAGTACTTC

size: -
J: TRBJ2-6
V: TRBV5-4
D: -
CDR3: CASSLYRLSGANVLTF
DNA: TGTGCCAGCAGCTTGTACCGGCTGTCTGGGGCCAACGTCCTGACTTTC

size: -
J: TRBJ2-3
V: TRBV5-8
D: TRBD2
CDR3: CASSLLAGGYTQYF
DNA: TGTGCCAGCAGCTTGTTAGCGGGAGGCTATACGCAGTATTTT

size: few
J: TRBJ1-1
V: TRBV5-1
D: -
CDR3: CASRVEGSTEAFF
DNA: TGCGCCAGCAGGGTGGAGGGTTCCACTGAAGCTTTCTTT

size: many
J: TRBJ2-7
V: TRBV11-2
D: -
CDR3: CASSFGGRTYEQYF
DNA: TGTGCCAGCAGCTTTGGGGGAAGGACCTACGAGCAGTACTTC

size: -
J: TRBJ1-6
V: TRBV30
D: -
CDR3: CAWSVFGPSGSPLHF
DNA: TGTGCCTGGAGTGTATTCGGCCCCTCCGGTTCACCCCTCCACTTT

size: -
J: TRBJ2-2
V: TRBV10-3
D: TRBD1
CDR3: CAIRGDSDTGELFF
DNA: TGTGCCATCAGGGGGGACAGTGACACCGGGGAGCTGTTTTTT

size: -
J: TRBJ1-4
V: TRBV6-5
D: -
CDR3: CASSLGEKLFF
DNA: TGTGCCAGCAGTTTGGGTGAAAAACTGTTTTTT

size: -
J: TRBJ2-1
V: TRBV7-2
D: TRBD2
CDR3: CASSLASGGEYNEQFF
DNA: TGTGCCAGCAGCTTAGCTAGCGGGGGCGAGTACAATGAGCAGTTCTTC

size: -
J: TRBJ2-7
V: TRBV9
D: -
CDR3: CASSVGVSVTYEQYF
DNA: TGTGCCAGCAGCGTAGGAGTTAGCGTAACCTACGAGCAGTACTTC

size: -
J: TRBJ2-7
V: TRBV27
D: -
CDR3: CASTGGGNEQYF
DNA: TGTGCCAGCACAGGTGGTGGGAACGAGCAGTACTTC

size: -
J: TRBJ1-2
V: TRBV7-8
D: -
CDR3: CASSRLLGPNYGYTF
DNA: TGTGCCAGCAGCAGACTTCTGGGACCTAACTATGGCTACACCTTC

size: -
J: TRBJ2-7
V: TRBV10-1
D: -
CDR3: CASRGIIIGGAFREQYF
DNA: TGCGCCAGCAGGGGGATCATTATTGGGGGCGCTTTTCGGGAGCAGTACTTC

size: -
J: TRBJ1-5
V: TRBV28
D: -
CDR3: CASSLGGANQPQHF
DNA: TGTGCCAGCAGTTTAGGAGGAGCCAATCAGCCCCAGCATTTT

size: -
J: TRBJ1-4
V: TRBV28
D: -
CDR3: CASSSSGREKLFF
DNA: TGTGCCAGCAGTTCCTCAGGGAGGGAAAAACTGTTTTTT

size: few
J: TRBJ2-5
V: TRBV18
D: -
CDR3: CASSPPHGQETQYF
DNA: TGTGCCAGCTCACCACCGCACGGCCAAGAGACCCAGTACTTC

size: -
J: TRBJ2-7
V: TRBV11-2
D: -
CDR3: CASSFQGFLYEQYF
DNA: TGTGCCAGCAGCTTTCAGGGTTTTTTGTACGAGCAGTACTTC

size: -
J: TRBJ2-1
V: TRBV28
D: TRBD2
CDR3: CASSPNFGRYDEQFF
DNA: TGTGCCAGCAGTCCTAATTTCGGGAGGTACGATGAGCAGTTCTTC

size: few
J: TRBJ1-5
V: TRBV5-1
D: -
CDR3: CASSWTQGYDQPQHF
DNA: TGCGCCAGCAGCTGGACACAGGGCTATGATCAGCCCCAGCATTTT

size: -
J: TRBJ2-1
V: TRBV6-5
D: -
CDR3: CASSYSFEGGNNEQFF
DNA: TGTGCCAGCAGTTACTCTTTCGAGGGCGGGAACAATGAGCAGTTCTTC

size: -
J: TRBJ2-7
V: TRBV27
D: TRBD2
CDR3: CASSTDSGWSSYEQYF
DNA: TGTGCCAGCAGTACTGATAGCGGGTGGAGCTCCTACGAGCAGTACTTC

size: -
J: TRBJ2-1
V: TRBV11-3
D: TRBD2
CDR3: CASSFGLAGMDEQFF
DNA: TGTGCCAGCAGCTTTGGGCTAGCGGGAATGGATGAGCAGTTCTTC

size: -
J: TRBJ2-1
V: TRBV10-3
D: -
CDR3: CAISEVGLVNEQFF
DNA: TGTGCCATCAGTGAGGTGGGGCTAGTCAATGAGCAGTTCTTC

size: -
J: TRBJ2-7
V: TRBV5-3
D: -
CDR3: CASSWAYRESDEQYF
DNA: TGTGCCAGCAGCTGGGCCTACAGGGAATCAGACGAGCAGTACTTC

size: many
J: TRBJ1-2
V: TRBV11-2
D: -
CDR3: CASSLGDYGYTF
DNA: TGTGCCAGCAGCTTAGGGGATTATGGCTACACCTTC

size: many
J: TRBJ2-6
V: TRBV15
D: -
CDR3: CATSSLRDGSSGANVLTF
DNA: TGTGCCACCAGCAGCCTCCGGGACGGCAGCTCTGGGGCCAACGTCCTGACTTTC

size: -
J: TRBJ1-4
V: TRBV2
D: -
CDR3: CASRRDGTTNEKLFF
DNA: TGTGCCAGCAGACGGGACGGCACAACTAATGAAAAACTGTTTTTT

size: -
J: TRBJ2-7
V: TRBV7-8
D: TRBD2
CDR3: CASSLVGGSAHEQYF
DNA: TGTGCCAGCAGCTTAGTGGGAGGGAGCGCTCACGAGCAGTACTTC

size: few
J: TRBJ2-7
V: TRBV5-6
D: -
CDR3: CASSLVGQTYEQYF
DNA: TGTGCCAGCAGCTTGGTTGGACAGACTTACGAGCAGTACTTC

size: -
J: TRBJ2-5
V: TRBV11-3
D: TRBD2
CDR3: CASSSGTSVKETQYF
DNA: TGTGCCAGCAGCTCCGGGACTAGCGTAAAAGAGACCCAGTACTTC

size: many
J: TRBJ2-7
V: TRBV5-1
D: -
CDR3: CASNAYDGEQYF
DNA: TGCGCCAGCAACGCCTATGACGGCGAGCAGTACTTC

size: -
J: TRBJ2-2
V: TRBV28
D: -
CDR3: CASNPTSHGELFF
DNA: TGTGCCAGCAACCCGACTTCTCACGGGGAGCTGTTTTTT

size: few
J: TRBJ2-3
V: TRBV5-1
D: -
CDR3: CASSLWGDTQYF
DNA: TGCGCCAGCAGCTTGTGGGGGGATACGCAGTATTTT

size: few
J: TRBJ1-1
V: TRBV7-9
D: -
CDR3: CASSLVWSEAFF
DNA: TGTGCCAGCAGCTTAGTATGGTCTGAAGCTTTCTTT

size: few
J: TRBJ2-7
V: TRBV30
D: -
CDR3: CAARIPRGEQYF
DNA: TGTGCCGCTCGGATCCCACGCGGGGAGCAGTACTTC

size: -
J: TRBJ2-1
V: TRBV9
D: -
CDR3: CASSAPSGTSYNEQFF
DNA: TGTGCCAGCAGCGCCCCCTCCGGGACCTCCTACAATGAGCAGTTCTTC

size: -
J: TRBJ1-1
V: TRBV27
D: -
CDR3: CASSLSAGFISEAFF
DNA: TGTGCCAGCAGTTTATCGGCCGGCTTTATCTCTGAAGCTTTCTTT

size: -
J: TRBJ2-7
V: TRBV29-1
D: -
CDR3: CSASLAFGSYEQYF
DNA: TGCAGCGCAAGTCTAGCCTTTGGGTCCTACGAGCAGTACTTC

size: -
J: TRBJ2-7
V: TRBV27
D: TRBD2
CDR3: CASKTSGIPSYEQYF
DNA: TGTGCCAGCAAGACTAGCGGGATACCCTCCTACGAGCAGTACTTC

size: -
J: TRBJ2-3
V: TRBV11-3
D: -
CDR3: CASSLGDDTQYF
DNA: TGTGCCAGCAGCTTAGGGGATGATACGCAGTATTTT

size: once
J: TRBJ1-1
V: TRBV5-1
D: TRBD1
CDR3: CASSSGTGGGQAFF
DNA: TGCGCCAGCAGCTCAGGGACAGGGGGCGGACAGGCTTTCTTT

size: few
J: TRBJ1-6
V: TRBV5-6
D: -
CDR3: CASSLSRSFISPLHF
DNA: TGTGCCAGCAGCTTGTCCAGGAGCTTCATATCACCCCTCCACTTT

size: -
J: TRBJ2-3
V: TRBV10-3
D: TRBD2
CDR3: CAISPPTASGGTDTQYF
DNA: TGTGCCATCAGCCCACCCACGGCTAGCGGGGGCACAGATACGCAGTATTTT

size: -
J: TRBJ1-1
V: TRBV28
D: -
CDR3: CASSSQDIMNTEAFF
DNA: TGTGCCAGCAGTTCTCAGGACATCATGAACACTGAAGCTTTCTTT

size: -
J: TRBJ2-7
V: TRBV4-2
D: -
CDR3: CASSQELYFLEQYF
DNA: TGTGCCAGCAGCCAAGAACTATACTTCCTCGAGCAGTACTTC

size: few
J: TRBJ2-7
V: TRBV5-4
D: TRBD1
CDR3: CASSQTLGTGGFEQYF
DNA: TGTGCCAGCAGCCAAACACTGGGGACAGGGGGTTTTGAGCAGTACTTC

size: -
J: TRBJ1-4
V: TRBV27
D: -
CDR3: CASSIGTANEKLFF
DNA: TGTGCCAGCAGTATCGGGACTGCTAATGAAAAACTGTTTTTT

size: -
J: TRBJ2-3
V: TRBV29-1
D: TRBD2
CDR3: CSVHSQLAGEYTQYF
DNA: TGCAGCGTTCATAGCCAACTAGCGGGAGAATATACGCAGTATTTT